This is a list of T cell receptor beta chains from one sample in a study of cytomegalovirus exposure and HLA in healthy donors. TCRdb's table, derived via immunoSEQ multiplex PCR, lists solely in-frame clones and lacks some. The table lists around 110,000 clones, around four fifths of them singletons. Sequencing was performed on PBMCs. Receptor source: a man aged 25 to 45 in good health and CMV-seronegative. Both conserved end residues are part of each CDR3. Fields, in order: V gene, D gene, J gene, clone size, CDR3 DNA, CDR3 protein. The D gene is left open where the match is weak. Expanded clones get a size class; other rows say once, few or many, or leave the size out.

V gene: TRBV7-2; D gene: TRBD2; J gene: TRBJ2-1; clone size: -; CDR3 DNA: TGTGCCAGCAGCACGCAGACTAGCGGGGGGGCCTGGAATGAGCAGTTCTTC; CDR3 protein: CASSTQTSGGAWNEQFF
V gene: TRBV5-6; D gene: TRBD2; J gene: TRBJ2-2; clone size: -; CDR3 DNA: TGTGCCAGCAGCCGTAGCGGGAGGTTCGACACCGGGGAGCTGTTTTTT; CDR3 protein: CASSRSGRFDTGELFF
V gene: TRBV1; D gene: -; J gene: TRBJ2-7; clone size: -; CDR3 DNA: TGCACCAGCAGCCTAAGTCGGCGGACTAGCGTGGGATCCGACGAGCAGTACTTC; CDR3 protein: CTSSLSRRTSVGSDEQYF
V gene: TRBV28; D gene: TRBD1; J gene: TRBJ1-2; clone size: -; CDR3 DNA: TGTGCCAGCAGTTATAGGCGTGGACAGGGGGCCTCTGGCTACACCTTC; CDR3 protein: CASSYRRGQGASGYTF
V gene: TRBV25-1; D gene: TRBD1; J gene: TRBJ2-5; clone size: -; CDR3 DNA: TGTGCCAGCAGTGAATCCGGGACAGGGGGCTTGGAGACCCAGTACTTC; CDR3 protein: CASSESGTGGLETQYF
V gene: TRBV4-1; D gene: -; J gene: TRBJ1-1; clone size: -; CDR3 DNA: TGCGCCAGCAGCCAAGACAGGGACACTGAAGCTTTCTTT; CDR3 protein: CASSQDRDTEAFF
V gene: TRBV9; D gene: TRBD2; J gene: TRBJ2-3; clone size: -; CDR3 DNA: TGTGCCAGCAGCGTAGCCCCGGGACTAGCGGGAGACCCCAGCACAGATACGCAGTATTTT; CDR3 protein: CASSVAPGLAGDPSTDTQYF
V gene: TRBV5-4; D gene: TRBD1; J gene: TRBJ1-1; clone size: once; CDR3 DNA: TGTGCCAGCAGCTTGGACAGGGGCGGGAACACTGAAGCTTTCTTT; CDR3 protein: CASSLDRGGNTEAFF
V gene: TRBV5-8; D gene: TRBD1; J gene: TRBJ1-5; clone size: -; CDR3 DNA: TGTGCCAGCAGCTTGGCAGGGGACAGGGCTCAGCCCCAGCATTTT; CDR3 protein: CASSLAGDRAQPQHF
V gene: TRBV5-1; D gene: TRBD1; J gene: TRBJ2-1; clone size: -; CDR3 DNA: TGCGCCAGTGGGGACAGGGCTGGATACAATGAGCAGTTCTTC; CDR3 protein: CASGDRAGYNEQFF
V gene: TRBV30; D gene: TRBD1; J gene: TRBJ1-6; clone size: -; CDR3 DNA: TGTGCCTGGAGTGAGACAGGGAATTCACCCCTCCACTTT; CDR3 protein: CAWSETGNSPLHF
V gene: TRBV5-6; D gene: TRBD1; J gene: TRBJ1-4; clone size: few; CDR3 DNA: TGTGCCAGCAGCTTTGTCGACAGGGGGAATGAAAAACTGTTTTTT; CDR3 protein: CASSFVDRGNEKLFF
V gene: TRBV2; D gene: -; J gene: TRBJ2-7; clone size: -; CDR3 DNA: TGTGCCAGCAGCCTCCAGGGGATGGGCGAGCAGTACTTC; CDR3 protein: CASSLQGMGEQYF
V gene: TRBV6-6; D gene: -; J gene: TRBJ2-7; clone size: medium-sized; CDR3 DNA: TGTGCCAGCAGTCAGGGGTGGACAGGAGGGGCCTACGAGCAGTACTTC; CDR3 protein: CASSQGWTGGAYEQYF
V gene: TRBV9; D gene: TRBD1; J gene: TRBJ2-7; clone size: -; CDR3 DNA: TGTGCCAGCAGCGTAGGTGCAGGGGGCTCCTACGAGCAGTACTTC; CDR3 protein: CASSVGAGGSYEQYF
V gene: TRBV7-9; D gene: -; J gene: TRBJ1-5; clone size: -; CDR3 DNA: TGTGCCAGCAGCTTAGCGTCCGATCAGCCCCAGCATTTT; CDR3 protein: CASSLASDQPQHF
V gene: TRBV27; D gene: TRBD1; J gene: TRBJ2-7; clone size: -; CDR3 DNA: TGTGCCAGCAGTCAGACAGGGGCCTACGAGCAGTACTTC; CDR3 protein: CASSQTGAYEQYF
V gene: TRBV19; D gene: TRBD1; J gene: TRBJ2-1; clone size: -; CDR3 DNA: TGTGCCACCTCTCGGCTGACAGGGAGAGAAGGCGAGCAGTTCTTC; CDR3 protein: CATSRLTGREGEQFF
V gene: TRBV11-3; D gene: TRBD2; J gene: TRBJ2-7; clone size: -; CDR3 DNA: TGTGCCAGCAGCATACCCGGGACTAGCGGGGGGGGGTACGAGCAGTACTTC; CDR3 protein: CASSIPGTSGGGYEQYF
V gene: TRBV6-1; D gene: TRBD1; J gene: TRBJ1-3; clone size: -; CDR3 DNA: TGTGCCAGCAACAGAATGGGACAGCCCGGTGACACCATATATTTT; CDR3 protein: CASNRMGQPGDTIYF
V gene: TRBV28; D gene: -; J gene: TRBJ1-5; clone size: few; CDR3 DNA: TGTGCCAGCAGTCCCTGGTTTATTTCCAGGGAAAATCAGCCCCAGCATTTT; CDR3 protein: CASSPWFISRENQPQHF
V gene: TRBV2; D gene: -; J gene: TRBJ1-4; clone size: -; CDR3 DNA: TGTGCCAGTATGGGCGCTAATGAAAAACTGTTTTTT; CDR3 protein: CASMGANEKLFF
V gene: TRBV18; D gene: -; J gene: TRBJ1-5; clone size: -; CDR3 DNA: TGTGCCAGCTCCCTTGAACAGCCCAATCAGCCCCAGCATTTT; CDR3 protein: CASSLEQPNQPQHF
V gene: TRBV5-1; D gene: TRBD2; J gene: TRBJ2-7; clone size: -; CDR3 DNA: TGCGCCAGCAGCCCTAACGGACTAGCGGGGGTACTCGAGCAGTACTTC; CDR3 protein: CASSPNGLAGVLEQYF
V gene: TRBV5-1; D gene: TRBD2; J gene: TRBJ2-5; clone size: -; CDR3 DNA: TGCGCCAGCAGTTATAATAGCGGGAGTCAACAAGAGACCCAGTACTTC; CDR3 protein: CASSYNSGSQQETQYF